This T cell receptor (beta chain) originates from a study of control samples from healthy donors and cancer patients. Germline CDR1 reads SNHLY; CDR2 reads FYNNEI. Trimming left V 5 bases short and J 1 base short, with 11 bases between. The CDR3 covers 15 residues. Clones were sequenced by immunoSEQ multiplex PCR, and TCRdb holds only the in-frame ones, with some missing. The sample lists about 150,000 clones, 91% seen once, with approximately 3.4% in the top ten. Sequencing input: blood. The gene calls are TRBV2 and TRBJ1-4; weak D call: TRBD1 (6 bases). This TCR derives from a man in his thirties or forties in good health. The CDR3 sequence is CASSLEGGTNEKLFF. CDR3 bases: TGTGCCAGCAGTTTGGAGGGGGGAACTAATGAAAAACTGTTTTTT.